This is a list of T cell receptor beta chains from one sample in a study of shared clonotypes between healthy human individuals. TCRdb's copy holds only in-frame clones and misses some; the assay was immunoSEQ multiplex PCR. This sample has roughly 500,000 clones; about 96% occur once, and the top ten carry 0.055% to 0.075%. Sequencing used naive CD4+ T cells sorted from blood. These TCRs come from a woman aged 25 to 45 in good health. CDR3s include the opening cysteine and the closing phenylalanine or tryptophan. D genes are given only for firm matches. Not all rows give a size; the values are once, few, many and, for expanded clones, a class.

NA	NA	TRBV27	TRBJ1-3	CASSLSSQYSGNTIYF	TGTGCCAGCAGTTTATCGTCGCAGTACTCTGGAAACACCATATATTTT
NA	TRBD1	TRBV29-1	TRBJ1-2	CSVTGTLDGYTF	TGCAGCGTGACAGGGACCCTCGATGGCTACACCTTC
NA	NA	TRBV28	TRBJ2-1	CATGGQNAREQFF	TGTGCCACTGGGGGACAAAACGCCCGTGAGCAGTTCTTC
NA	TRBD2	TRBV5-6	TRBJ2-5	CASSLGLLAGQETQYF	TGTGCCAGCAGCTTGGGTCTTTTAGCGGGTCAAGAGACCCAGTACTTC
NA	NA	TRBV9	TRBJ2-5	CASSEGIAAFQETQYF	TGTGCCAGCAGCGAAGGGATAGCCGCCTTCCAAGAGACCCAGTACTTC
NA	NA	TRBV11-3	TRBJ1-1	CASSLDSDTEAFF	TGTGCCAGCAGCTTAGACAGTGACACTGAAGCTTTCTTT
NA	NA	TRBV11-2	TRBJ2-4	CASNYRGLGKNIQYF	TGTGCCAGCAACTATAGGGGTTTAGGCAAAAACATTCAGTACTTC
NA	TRBD2	TRBV5-4	TRBJ2-7	CASSSASGFPYEQYF	TGTGCCAGCAGCTCCGCTAGCGGGTTTCCCTACGAGCAGTACTTC
NA	TRBD2	TRBV7-9	TRBJ2-7	CASSLVVAGGYEQYF	TGTGCCAGCAGCTTAGTCGTAGCGGGAGGGTACGAGCAGTACTTC
NA	NA	TRBV28	TRBJ1-5	CATRSRTRGNSNQPQHF	TGTGCCACCAGATCCCGGACACGGGGTAATAGCAATCAGCCCCAGCATTTT
NA	TRBD1	TRBV19	TRBJ1-3	CASKARPRTGDTIYF	TGTGCCAGTAAAGCCCGGCCCCGAACAGGGGACACCATATATTTT
NA	NA	TRBV6-6	TRBJ1-2	CASTVAQGNGYTF	TGTGCCAGCACTGTAGCCCAGGGAAATGGCTACACCTTC
NA	NA	TRBV19	TRBJ1-5	CASSILGRLNQPQHF	TGTGCCAGTAGTATTCTCGGTCGTCTTAATCAGCCCCAGCATTTT
once	TRBD2	TRBV18	TRBJ2-2	CASSLRTGGTGELFF	TGTGCCAGCTCGCTACGAACGGGGGGCACCGGGGAGCTGTTTTTT
NA	NA	TRBV25-1	TRBJ2-2	CASSAKQGVITGELFF	TGTGCCAGCAGTGCCAAACAGGGAGTCATCACCGGGGAGCTGTTTTTT
few	NA	TRBV28	TRBJ2-7	CASSSSILLDF	TGTGCCAGCAGCAGTTCCATCTTACTGGACTTC
NA	NA	TRBV21-1	TRBJ2-1	CASSPQGTSGSYEQFF	TGTGCCAGCAGCCCCCAGGGGACTAGCGGTTCATATGAGCAGTTCTTC
NA	NA	TRBV10-1	TRBJ1-2	CASSEARTYGYTF	TGCGCCAGCAGTGAAGCGAGGACCTATGGCTACACCTTC
NA	NA	TRBV19	TRBJ1-2	CASSIERGGGYTF	TGTGCCAGTAGTATCGAGAGGGGAGGTGGCTACACCTTC
NA	NA	TRBV7-9	TRBJ1-1	CASSWGWENTEAFF	TGTGCCAGCAGCTGGGGGTGGGAGAACACTGAAGCTTTCTTT
NA	NA	TRBV5-1	TRBJ1-1	CASSKLQGNTEAFF	TGCGCCAGCAGCAAACTTCAGGGGAACACTGAAGCTTTCTTT
NA	NA	TRBV4-1	TRBJ1-4	CASSRRARADEKLFF	TGCGCCAGCAGCCGCAGGGCCCGGGCTGACGAAAAACTGTTTTTT
few	NA	TRBV7-9	TRBJ2-2	CASSLGARTGELFF	TGTGCCAGCAGCTTAGGGGCGCGGACCGGGGAGCTGTTTTTT